Listed here are 3 T cell receptor beta chains from one sample, sequenced in a study of T-cell reconstitution after alpha-beta-depleted transplantation in children. The TCRbeta library incorporated unique molecular identifiers. MiXCR, run by TCRdb on the PCR reads, gives a single entry per CDR3 protein. This sample yields 280,000 or so distinct CDR3 sequences, of which around a tenth are seen a single time; about a quarter belongs to the top ten. The sample consisted of peripheral blood, taken 180 days after TCRalphabeta/CD19-depleted stem cell transplant. All receptors derive from a male patient aged 2-15 years who had a stem cell transplant for chronic granulomatous disease, so the T cells may come from the graft donor.

A note on this clonotype: Just one base apart from a much larger clone, this may be a read error. J is TRBJ2-2 and V is TRBV12-3 or TRBV12-4; 7 bases agree with TRBD2. The CDR3 spans 16 residues. The ends lost 4 bases at V and 6 bases at J; junction bases unmatched: 11. The CDR3 reads CASSSGLVGGSGELFF. DNA of the CDR3: TGTGCCAGCAGTTCCGGACTAGTGGGGGGTTCCGGGGAGCTGTTTTTT.

This clonotype was observed at least ten times. This sequence joins TRBV9 and TRBJ2-1; 12 bases are a match to TRBD2. Trimming cost V 3 bases and J 5 bases; bases outside gene matches: 12. CDR3 length: 18 residues. Germline loops: CDR1 SGDLS, CDR2 YYNGEE. DNA of the CDR3: TGTGCCAGCAGCGAGAGGACTAGCGGGATTCTCATAAACAATGAGCAGTTCTTC. Translating gives CASSERTSGILINNEQFF.

In this sample, this clonotype turned up a few times. The chain has TRBV18 and TRBJ2-1, with D tentatively TRBD1 (6 bases). Trimming removed 4 bases at V and 5 bases at J, with 21 bases between. Germline CDR1 reads KGHSH; CDR2 reads LQKENI. CDR3 length: 17 residues. The DNA for the CDR3 is TGTGCCAGCTCACTTCACTCCGGGACAACCAAGAACAATGAGCAGTTCTTC. Its translation: CASSLHSGTTKNNEQFF.